The T cell receptor beta chain under discussion was sequenced for a study of cytomegalovirus exposure and HLA in healthy donors. The PCR contained 60 Vbeta and 13 Jbeta primers. Sequencing used immunoSEQ multiplex PCR; TCRdb keeps in-frame clones, though not all of them. The sample lists around 140,000 clones; around 78% were seen once. Trimming removed 4 bases from V and 5 bases from J, with 14 bases in between. The length of the CDR3 is 14 residues. Germline assignment: CDR1 ENHRY and CDR2 SYGVKD. The clonotype was recovered from a woman aged 18 to 35 in good health and CMV-seropositive. Sequencing was performed on PBMCs. This chain connects TRBV10-3 to TRBJ1-1; a weak D match, TRBD1 (5 bases). The CDR3, as DNA: TGTGCCATCAGTGGCGAGAGACGGGGGACTGAAGCTTTCTTT. Amino acids: CAISGERRGTEAFF.